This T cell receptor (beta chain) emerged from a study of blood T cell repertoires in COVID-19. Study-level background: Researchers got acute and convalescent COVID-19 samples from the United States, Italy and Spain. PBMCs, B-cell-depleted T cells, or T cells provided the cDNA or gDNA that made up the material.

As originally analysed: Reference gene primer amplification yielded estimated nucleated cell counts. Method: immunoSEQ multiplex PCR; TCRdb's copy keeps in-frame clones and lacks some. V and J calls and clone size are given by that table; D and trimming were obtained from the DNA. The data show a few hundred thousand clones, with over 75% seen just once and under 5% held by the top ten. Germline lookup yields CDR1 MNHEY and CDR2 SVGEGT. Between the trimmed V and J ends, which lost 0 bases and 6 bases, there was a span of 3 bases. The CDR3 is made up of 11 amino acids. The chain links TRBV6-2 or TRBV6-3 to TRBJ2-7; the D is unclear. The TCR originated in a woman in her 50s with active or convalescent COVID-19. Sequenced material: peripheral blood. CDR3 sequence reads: CASSYSGEQYF. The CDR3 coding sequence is TGTGCCAGCAGTTACTCCGGCGAGCAGTACTTC.